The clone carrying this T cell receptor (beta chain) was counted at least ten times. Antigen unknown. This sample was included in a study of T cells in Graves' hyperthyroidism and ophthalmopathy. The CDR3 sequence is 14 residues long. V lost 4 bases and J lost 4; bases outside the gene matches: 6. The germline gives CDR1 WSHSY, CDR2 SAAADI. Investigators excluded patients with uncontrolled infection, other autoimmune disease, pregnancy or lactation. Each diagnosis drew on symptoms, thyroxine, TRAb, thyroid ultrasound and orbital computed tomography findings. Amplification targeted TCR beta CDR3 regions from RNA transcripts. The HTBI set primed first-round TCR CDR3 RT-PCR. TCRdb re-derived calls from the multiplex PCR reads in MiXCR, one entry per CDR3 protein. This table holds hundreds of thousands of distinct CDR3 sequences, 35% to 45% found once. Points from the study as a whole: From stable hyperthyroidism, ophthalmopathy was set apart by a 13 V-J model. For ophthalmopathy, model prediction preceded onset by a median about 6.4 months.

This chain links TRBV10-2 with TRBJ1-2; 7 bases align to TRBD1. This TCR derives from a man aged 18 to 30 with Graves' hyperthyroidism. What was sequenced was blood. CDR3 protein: CASSVEGAGYGYTF. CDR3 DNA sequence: TGCGCCAGCAGTGTAGAGGGGGCCGGCTATGGCTACACCTTC.